This TCR beta chain was identified in a study of blood T cell repertoires in COVID-19. Deletions cut 8 bases from V and 1 base from J, with 23 bases between. There are 17 residues in the CDR3. Germline CDR1 reads SGHVS; CDR2 reads FQNEAQ. This table comes from immunoSEQ multiplex PCR, and its TCRdb copy is limited to in-frame clones, with some not included. The repertoire includes roughly 240,000 clones, roughly nine tenths of them detected once, and 1.5% to 2% sits in the top ten. The gene calls are TRBV7-8 and TRBJ2-5, with D possibly TRBD2 on 7 matching bases. This TCR was recovered from a woman in her fifties or sixties who had recovered from COVID-19. The sample comprised peripheral blood. CDR3 sequence (DNA): TGTGCCAGCGGACCTTTAGGGGGGGTAAGAGCCCAAGAGACCCAGTACTTC. Amino acid sequence: CASGPLGGVRAQETQYF.